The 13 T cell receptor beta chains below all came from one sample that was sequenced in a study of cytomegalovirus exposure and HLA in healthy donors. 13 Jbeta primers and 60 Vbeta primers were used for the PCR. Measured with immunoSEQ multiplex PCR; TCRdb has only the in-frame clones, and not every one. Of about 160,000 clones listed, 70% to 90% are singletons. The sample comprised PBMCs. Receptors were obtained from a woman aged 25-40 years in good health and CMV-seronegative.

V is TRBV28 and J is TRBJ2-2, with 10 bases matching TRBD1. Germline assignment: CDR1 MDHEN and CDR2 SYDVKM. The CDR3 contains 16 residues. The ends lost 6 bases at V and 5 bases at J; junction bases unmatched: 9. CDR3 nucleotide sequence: TGTGCCAGCAGATTTCCGGGACAGGGGTCAACCGGGGAGCTGTTTTTT. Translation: CASRFPGQGSTGELFF.

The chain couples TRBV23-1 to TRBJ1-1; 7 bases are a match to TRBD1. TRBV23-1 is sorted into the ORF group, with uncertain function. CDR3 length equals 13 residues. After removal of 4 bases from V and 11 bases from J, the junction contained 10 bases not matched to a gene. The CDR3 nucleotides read TGCGCCAGCAGTCCAAAGACAGGGTCCGGGGCTTTCTTT. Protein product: CASSPKTGSGAFF.

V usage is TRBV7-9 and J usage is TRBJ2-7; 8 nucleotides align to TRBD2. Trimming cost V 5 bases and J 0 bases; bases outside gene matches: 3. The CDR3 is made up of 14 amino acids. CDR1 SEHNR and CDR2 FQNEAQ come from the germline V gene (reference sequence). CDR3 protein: CASSTGGTSYEQYF. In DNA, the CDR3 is TGTGCCAGCAGCACGGGGGGGACCTCCTACGAGCAGTACTTC.

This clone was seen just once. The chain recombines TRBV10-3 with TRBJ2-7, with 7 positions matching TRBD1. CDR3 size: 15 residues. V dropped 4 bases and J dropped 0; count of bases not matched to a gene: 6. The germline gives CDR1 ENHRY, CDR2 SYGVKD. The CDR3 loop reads CAISGSDRSSYEQYF. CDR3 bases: TGTGCCATCAGTGGTTCGGACAGGAGCTCCTACGAGCAGTACTTC.

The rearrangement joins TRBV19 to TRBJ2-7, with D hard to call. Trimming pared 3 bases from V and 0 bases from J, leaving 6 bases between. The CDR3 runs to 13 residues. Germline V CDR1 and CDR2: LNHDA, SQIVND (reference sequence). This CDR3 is CASSIALSYEQYF. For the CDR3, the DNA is TGTGCCAGTAGTATCGCGCTCTCCTACGAGCAGTACTTC.

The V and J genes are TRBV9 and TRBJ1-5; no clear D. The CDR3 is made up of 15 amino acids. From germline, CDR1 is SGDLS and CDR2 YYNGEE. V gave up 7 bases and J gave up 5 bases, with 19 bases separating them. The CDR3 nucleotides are TGTGCCAGCCCTACCCCGGGGTGGTGCGATCAGCCCCAGCATTTT. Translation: CASPTPGWCDQPQHF.

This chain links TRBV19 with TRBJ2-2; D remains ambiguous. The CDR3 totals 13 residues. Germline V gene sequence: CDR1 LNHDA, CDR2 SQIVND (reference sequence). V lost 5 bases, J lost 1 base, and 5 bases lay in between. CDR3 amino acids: CASSYRNTGELFF. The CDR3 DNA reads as TGTGCCAGTAGTTACAGGAACACCGGGGAGCTGTTTTTT.

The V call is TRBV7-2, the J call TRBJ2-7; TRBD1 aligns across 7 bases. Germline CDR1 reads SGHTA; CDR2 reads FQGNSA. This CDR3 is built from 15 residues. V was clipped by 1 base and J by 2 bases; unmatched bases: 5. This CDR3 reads CASSLVADRAYEQYF. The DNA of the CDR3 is TGTGCCAGCAGCTTAGTGGCTGACAGGGCCTACGAGCAGTACTTC.

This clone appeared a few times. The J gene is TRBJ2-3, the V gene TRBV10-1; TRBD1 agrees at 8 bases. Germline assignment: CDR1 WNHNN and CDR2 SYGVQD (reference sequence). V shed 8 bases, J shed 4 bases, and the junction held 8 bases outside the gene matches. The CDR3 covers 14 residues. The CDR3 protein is CASGPTGAPDTQYF. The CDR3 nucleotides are TGCGCCAGCGGACCGACAGGGGCACCAGATACGCAGTATTTT.

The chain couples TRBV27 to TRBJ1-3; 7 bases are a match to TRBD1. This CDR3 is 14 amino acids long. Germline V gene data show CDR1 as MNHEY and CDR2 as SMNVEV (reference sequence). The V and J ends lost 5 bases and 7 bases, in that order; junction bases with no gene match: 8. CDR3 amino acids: CASSPRQGRNTIYF. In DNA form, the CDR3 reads TGTGCCAGCAGTCCCCGACAGGGAAGGAACACCATATATTTT.

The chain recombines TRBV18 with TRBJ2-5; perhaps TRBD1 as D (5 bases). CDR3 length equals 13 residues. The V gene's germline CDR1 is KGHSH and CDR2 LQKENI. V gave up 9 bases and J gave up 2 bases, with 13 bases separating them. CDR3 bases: TGTGCCAGTCGTACGGCAGGGCAAGAGACCCAGTACTTC. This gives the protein CASRTAGQETQYF.

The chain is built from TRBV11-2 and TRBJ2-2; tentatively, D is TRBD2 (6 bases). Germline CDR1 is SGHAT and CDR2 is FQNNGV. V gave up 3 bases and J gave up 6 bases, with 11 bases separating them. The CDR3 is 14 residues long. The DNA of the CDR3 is TGTGCCAGCAGCTTGTCCGGGGGAGCCGGGGAGCTGTTTTTT. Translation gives CASSLSGGAGELFF.

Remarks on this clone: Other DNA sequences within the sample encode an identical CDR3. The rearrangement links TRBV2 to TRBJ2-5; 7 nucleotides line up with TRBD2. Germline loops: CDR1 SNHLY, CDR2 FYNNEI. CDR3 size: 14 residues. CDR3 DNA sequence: TGTGCTAATTCGCCTAGCGGACCCCAAGAGACCCAGTACTTC. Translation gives CANSPSGPQETQYF.